What follows describes a single T cell receptor beta chain. Antigen specificity is unknown. Profiled with immunoSEQ multiplex PCR; TCRdb holds only in-frame clones, not every one. The sample comprises about 100,000 clones, around 90% of which are singletons, and about 12% rests with the top ten. The source of the sample is a study of siplizumab effects on memory and regulatory T cells. Study-wide findings and caveats: Apparently more diverse than memory cells, naive T cells also seemed major alloresponse contributors.

Germline V gene sequence: CDR1 MDHEN, CDR2 SYDVKM. The length of the CDR3 is 16 residues. V lost 2 bases to trimming and J lost 1 base, with 11 bases between them. This TCR derives from a human donor in good health. Specimen: non-Treg CD4+ T cells sorted from blood. V is TRBV28 and J is TRBJ2-2; perhaps TRBD2 as D (6 bases). CDR3 sequence (DNA): TGTGCCAGCAGTTTAATGACTAGGGGGAACACCGGGGAGCTGTTTTTT. Its translation: CASSLMTRGNTGELFF.